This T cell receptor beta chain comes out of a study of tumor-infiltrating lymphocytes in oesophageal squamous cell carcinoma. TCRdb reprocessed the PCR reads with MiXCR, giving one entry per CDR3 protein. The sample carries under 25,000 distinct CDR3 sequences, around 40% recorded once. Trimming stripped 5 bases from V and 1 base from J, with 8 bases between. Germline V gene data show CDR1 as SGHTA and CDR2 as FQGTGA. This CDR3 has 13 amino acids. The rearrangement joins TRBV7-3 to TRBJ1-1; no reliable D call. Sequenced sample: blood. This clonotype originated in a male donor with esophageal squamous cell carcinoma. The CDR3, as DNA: TGTGCCAGCAGCCAAACACCGAACACTGAAGCTTTCTTT. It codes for CASSQTPNTEAFF.